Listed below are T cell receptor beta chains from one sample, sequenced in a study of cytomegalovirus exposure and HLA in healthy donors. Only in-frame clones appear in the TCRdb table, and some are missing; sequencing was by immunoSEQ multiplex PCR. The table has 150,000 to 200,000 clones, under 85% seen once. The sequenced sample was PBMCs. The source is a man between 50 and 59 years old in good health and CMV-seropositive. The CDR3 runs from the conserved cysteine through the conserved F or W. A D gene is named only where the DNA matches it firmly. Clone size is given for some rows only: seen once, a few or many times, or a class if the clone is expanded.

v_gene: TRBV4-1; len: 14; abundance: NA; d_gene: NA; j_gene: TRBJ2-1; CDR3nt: TGCGCCAGCAACAGGGAAATGAGCGTCAATGAGCAGTTCTTC; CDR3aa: CASNREMSVNEQFF
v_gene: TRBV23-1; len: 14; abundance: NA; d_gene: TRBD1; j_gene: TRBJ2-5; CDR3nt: TGCGCCGGCGCGGACAGGTCAATACAAGAGACCCAGTACTTC; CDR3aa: CAGADRSIQETQYF
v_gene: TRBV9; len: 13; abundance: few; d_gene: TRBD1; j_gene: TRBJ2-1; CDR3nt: TGTGCCAGCAGCGTAGGAACAGGGGTCGAGCAGTTCTTC; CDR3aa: CASSVGTGVEQFF
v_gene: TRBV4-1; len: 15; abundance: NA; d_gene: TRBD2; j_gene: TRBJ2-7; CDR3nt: TGCGCCAGCAGCCTCAAAGCGGGACTAGCGGGAGAGCAGTACTTC; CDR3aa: CASSLKAGLAGEQYF
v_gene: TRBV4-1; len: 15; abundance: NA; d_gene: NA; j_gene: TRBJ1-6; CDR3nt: TGCGCCAGCAGCCAAGGTTCCAACTCCAATTCACCCCTCCACTTT; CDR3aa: CASSQGSNSNSPLHF
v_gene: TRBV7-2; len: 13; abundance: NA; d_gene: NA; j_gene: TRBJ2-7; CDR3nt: TGTGCCAGCAGCTTACAGGGGGGCTACGAGCAGTACTTC; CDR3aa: CASSLQGGYEQYF
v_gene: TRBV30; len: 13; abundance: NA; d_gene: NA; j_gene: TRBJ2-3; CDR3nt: TGTGCCTGGAGTGGGGCGCTCCCAGATACGCAGTATTTT; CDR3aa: CAWSGALPDTQYF
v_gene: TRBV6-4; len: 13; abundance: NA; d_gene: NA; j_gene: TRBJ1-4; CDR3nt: TGTGCCAGCAGTGCAGTTCCCAATGAAAAACTGTTTTTT; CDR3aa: CASSAVPNEKLFF
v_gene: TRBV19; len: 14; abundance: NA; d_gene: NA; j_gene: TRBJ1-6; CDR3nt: TGTGCCAGTAGGGGAATTGGGGACTCCTCACCCCTCCACTTT; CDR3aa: CASRGIGDSSPLHF
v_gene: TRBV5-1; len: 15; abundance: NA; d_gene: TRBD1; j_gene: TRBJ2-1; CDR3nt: TGCGCCAGCAGAGACCAAGGGACAGCGAGGGGTGAGCAGTTCTTC; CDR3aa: CASRDQGTARGEQFF
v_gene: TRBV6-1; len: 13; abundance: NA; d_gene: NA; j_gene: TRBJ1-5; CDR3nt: TGTGCCAGCAGTGGTGGAGGGAATCAGCCCCAGCATTTT; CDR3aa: CASSGGGNQPQHF
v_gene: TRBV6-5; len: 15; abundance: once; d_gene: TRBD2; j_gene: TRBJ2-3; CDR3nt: TGTGCCAGCAGATCTAGCGGGGGGGCAACAGATACGCAGTATTTT; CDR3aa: CASRSSGGATDTQYF
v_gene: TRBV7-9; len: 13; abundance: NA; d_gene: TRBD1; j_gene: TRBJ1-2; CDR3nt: TGTTCCAGCAGCCCGGACAGGAGGGATGGCTACACCTTC; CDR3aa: CSSSPDRRDGYTF
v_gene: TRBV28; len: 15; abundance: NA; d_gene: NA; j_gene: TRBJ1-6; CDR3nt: TGTGCCAGCAGTTCCGGGTTCACCTATAATTCACCCCTCCACTTT; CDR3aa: CASSSGFTYNSPLHF
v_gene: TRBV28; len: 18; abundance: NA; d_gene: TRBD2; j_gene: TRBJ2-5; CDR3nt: TGTGCCAGCAGTCCGTGGACTAGCGGGGGGACTAGTCAAGAGACCCAGTACTTC; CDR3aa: CASSPWTSGGTSQETQYF
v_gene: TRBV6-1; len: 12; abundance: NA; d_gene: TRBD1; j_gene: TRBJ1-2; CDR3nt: TGTGCCAGTGGGCAGGGGGCGTGGGGCTACACCTTC; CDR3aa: CASGQGAWGYTF
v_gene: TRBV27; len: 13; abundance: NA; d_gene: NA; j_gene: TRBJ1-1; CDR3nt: TGTGCCAGCAAGCCCGGGGGGTACACTGAAGCTTTCTTT; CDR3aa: CASKPGGYTEAFF
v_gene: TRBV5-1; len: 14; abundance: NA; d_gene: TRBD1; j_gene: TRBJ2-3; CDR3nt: TGCGCCACATCCCGGGACAGTAACACAGATACGCAGTATTTT; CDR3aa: CATSRDSNTDTQYF
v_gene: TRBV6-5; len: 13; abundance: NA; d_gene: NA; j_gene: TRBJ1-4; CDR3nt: TGTGCCAGCAGTTACGAGGGGGGGGAAAAACTGTTTTTT; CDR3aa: CASSYEGGEKLFF
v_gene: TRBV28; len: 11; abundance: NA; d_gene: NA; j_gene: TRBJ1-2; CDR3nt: TGTGCCAGCAAGCACCTTTATGGCTACACCTTC; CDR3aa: CASKHLYGYTF
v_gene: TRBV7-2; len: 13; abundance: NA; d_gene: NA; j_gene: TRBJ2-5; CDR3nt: TGTGCCAGCAGCTTCTCGCGCCAAGAGACCCAGTACTTC; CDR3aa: CASSFSRQETQYF
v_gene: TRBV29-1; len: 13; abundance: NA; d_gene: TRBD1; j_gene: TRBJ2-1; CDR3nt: TGCAGCGTTGAAGGGACAGGGGGAGCGGAGCAGTTCTTC; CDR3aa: CSVEGTGGAEQFF
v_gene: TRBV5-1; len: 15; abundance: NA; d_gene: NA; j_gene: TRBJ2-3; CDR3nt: TGCGCCAGCAGCTTAACAGGCTATAGCACAGATACGCAGTATTTT; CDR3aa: CASSLTGYSTDTQYF
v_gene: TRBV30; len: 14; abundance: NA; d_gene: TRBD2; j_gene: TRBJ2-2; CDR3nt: TGTGCCTGGGGCGGGGGGGCCCAGACCGGGGAGCTGTTTTTT; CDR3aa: CAWGGGAQTGELFF
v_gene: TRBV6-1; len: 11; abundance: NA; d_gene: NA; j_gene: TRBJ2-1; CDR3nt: TGTGCCAGCAGTTATCCTAATGAGCAGTTCTTC; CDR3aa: CASSYPNEQFF
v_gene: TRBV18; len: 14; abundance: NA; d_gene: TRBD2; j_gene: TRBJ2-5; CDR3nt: TGTGCCAGCTCACCGGGCAGATTAGCGGGGACCCAGTACTTC; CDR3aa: CASSPGRLAGTQYF
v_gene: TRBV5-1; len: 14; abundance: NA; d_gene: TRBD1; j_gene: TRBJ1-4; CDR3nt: TGCGCCAGCAGTCCGGACAGGGCTGGGGAAAAACTGTTTTTT; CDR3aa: CASSPDRAGEKLFF